This T cell receptor (beta chain) was recorded in a study of blood T cell repertoires in COVID-19. Study at large: Spain, Italy and the United States supplied samples that represented acute and convalescent COVID-19.

Germline V gene lookup returns CDR1 MNHEY and CDR2 SMNVEV (reference sequence). V was clipped by 0 bases and J by 4 bases; unmatched bases: 6. This CDR3 spans 15 amino acids. The cohort comprised adults aged roughly 18 to 95 years residing in about 25 US areas. Generated by immunoSEQ multiplex PCR, the TCRdb table keeps only in-frame clones and is missing some. The data show 80,000 to 130,000 clones, 65% to 90% seen once. This TCR was sampled from a woman aged 45-60 years who had recovered from COVID-19. Sequenced material: PBMCs or T cells enriched from blood (not recorded which). This sequence joins TRBV27 and TRBJ2-7, with TRBD1 matching 7 bases. The CDR3 coding sequence is TGTGCCAGCAGTTTATCAGGGGGCTATATGTACGAGCAGTACTTC. This translates into CASSLSGGYMYEQYF.